A single sample is the source of the 19 T cell receptor beta chains below, sequenced in a study of T-cell reconstitution after alpha-beta-depleted transplantation in children. A library of TCRbeta sequences, prepared with unique molecular identifiers, was generated. In TCRdb, the PCR reads were re-called with MiXCR into one record per CDR3 protein. The sample contains roughly 670,000 distinct CDR3 sequences, less than 15% of which appear only once. The sample was PBMCs, taken before TCRalphabeta/CD19-depleted stem cell transplant. These receptors all stem from a girl under 10 years old with congenital amegakaryocytic thrombocytopenia, due to receive a stem cell transplant.

This clonotype was picked up a small number of times. The rearrangement uses TRBV20-1 and TRBJ2-7, with a possible D match to TRBD2 (6 bases). V shed 0 bases and J shed 5 bases, with 14 bases lying between them. There are 14 residues in the CDR3. Germline CDR1 DFQATT, CDR2 SNEGSKA (reference sequence). CDR3 protein: CSARDGSGGNEQYF. The DNA for the CDR3 is TGCAGTGCTAGAGATGGGAGTGGGGGGAACGAGCAGTACTTC.

This clonotype was detected a few times. V gene TRBV29-1 combines with J gene TRBJ1-1; D is unresolved. The V gene's germline CDR1 is SQVTM and CDR2 ANQGSEA. CDR3 length: 12 residues. Trimming removed 2 bases from V and 10 bases from J, with 14 bases in between. The CDR3 DNA reads TGCAGCGTTGAATGGTTGGTCCCCGGAGCTTTCTTT. Amino acid sequence: CSVEWLVPGAFF.

In its sample, this clonotype was seen many times. This chain connects TRBV20-1 to TRBJ2-7, with D unresolved. Trimming pared 5 bases from V and 6 bases from J, leaving 11 bases between. The CDR3 is 11 amino acids. In germline, CDR1 is DFQATT, CDR2 SNEGSKA (reference sequence). The CDR3 reads CSAENQLEQYF. CDR3 nucleotide sequence: TGCAGTGCTGAGAATCAGCTCGAGCAGTACTTC.

There are many counts of this clonotype. The CDR3 protein is CASSFPLPYEQYF. CDR3 nucleotide sequence: TGTGCCAGCAGCTTCCCTTTACCTTACGAGCAGTACTTC. V gene TRBV7-9 combines with J gene TRBJ2-7; unclear D gene. The germline V and J ends were trimmed by 3 bases and 4 bases, with 10 bases remaining between them. This CDR3 is 13 amino acids long. Germline V lookup: CDR1 SEHNR, CDR2 FQNEAQ (reference sequence).

J is TRBJ2-7 and V is TRBV2, with D perhaps assigned TRBD1 or TRBD2 (6 bases each). V was pared by 6 bases and J by 13 bases, with 22 bases between. CDR1 is SNHLY, CDR2 FYNNEI, per germline. This CDR3 region has 13 residues. The CDR3 spells CASRGGGSEGDYF. CDR3 coding DNA: TGTGCCAGCAGAGGGGGAGGTTCGGAGGGGGATTACTTC.

The CDR3 nucleotides read TGTGCCAGCAGGCGGGGGGGACTCCTGGAGACCCAGTACTTC. Residues: CASRRGGLLETQYF. The chain employs TRBV28 and TRBJ2-5; 9 bases line up with TRBD2. The CDR3 contains 14 residues. V lost 6 bases to trimming and J lost 5 bases; unmatched junction nucleotides: 7. Germline V lookup: CDR1 MDHEN, CDR2 SYDVKM.

This clonotype appeared many times. V usage is TRBV20-1 and J usage is TRBJ1-4; 7 bases are a match to TRBD1. In germline, CDR1 is DFQATT, CDR2 SNEGSKA (reference sequence). V trimming: 5 bases; J trimming: 6 bases; junction bases outside the gene matches: 12. The CDR3 has 15 residues. CDR3 in amino acids: CSARGTAVHDEKLFF. In nucleotides, the CDR3 is TGCAGTGCTCGCGGGACAGCGGTACACGATGAAAAACTGTTTTTT.

This clonotype was seen repeatedly, ten times or more. This chain links TRBV4-1 with TRBJ2-7, with TRBD1 matching 7 bases. The CDR3 length is 14 residues. After removal of 4 bases from V and 8 bases from J, the junction contained 11 bases not matched to a gene. CDR1 is MGHRA, CDR2 YSYEKL, per germline. DNA of the CDR3: TGCGCCAGCAGCCTCGGGACAGTAGAGTCTAAGCAGTACTTC. It codes for CASSLGTVESKQYF.

This clonotype was observed many times. V gene TRBV12-3 or TRBV12-4 combines with J gene TRBJ1-1; TRBD1 matches at 11 bases. The CDR3 has 15 residues. With V trimmed by 6 bases and J by 4 bases, 7 bases remained unmatched. The CDR3 region is CASSPGGTGGTEAFF. In nucleotides, the CDR3 is TGTGCCAGCAGCCCGGGGGGGACAGGGGGCACTGAAGCTTTCTTT.

The V gene is TRBV3-1, the J gene TRBJ2-1; 7 bases agree with TRBD2. The germline V gene has CDR1 LGHDT and CDR2 YNNKEL (reference sequence). The V gene end was trimmed by 4 bases and the J gene end by 7 bases; junction bases not matched to a gene: 13. This CDR3 region has 16 residues. CDR3 sequence (DNA): TGTGCCAGCAGCCGGAGTTACCTAGGCGGGAGTAATGAGCAGTTCTTC. Translated: CASSRSYLGGSNEQFF.

This clonotype was seen ten or more times. This chain joins TRBV12-3 or TRBV12-4 and TRBJ2-2, with D possibly being TRBD1 or TRBD2 (5 bases each). The V end lost 7 bases, the J end lost 1 base, and 10 bases lay between the germline ends. The CDR3 has 14 amino acids. The CDR3 loop is CASTGRENTGELFF. Here the CDR3 DNA reads TGTGCCAGCACGGGACGTGAGAACACCGGGGAGCTGTTTTTT.

This clonotype was found many times. This chain uses TRBV5-6 with TRBJ2-3; 11 positions agree with TRBD2. V lost 6 bases, J lost 7 bases, and 13 bases stayed unmatched. Germline V gene sequence: CDR1 SGHDT, CDR2 YYEEEE. The CDR3 consists of 16 residues. The CDR3 region is CASNQLAGVSVNTQYF. CDR3 DNA sequence: TGTGCCAGCAACCAACTAGCGGGAGTGAGTGTGAATACGCAGTATTTT.

The chain carries TRBV6-8 and TRBJ2-1, with D tentatively TRBD2 (6 bases). Trimming shortened V by 6 bases and J by 8 bases, and 11 bases separated the two germline ends. Germline CDR1 reads MNHGY; CDR2 reads SAAAGT. The CDR3 covers 12 residues. The CDR3 spells CASRGREDEQFF. Here the CDR3 DNA reads TGTGCCAGCAGGGGAAGGGAGGATGAGCAGTTCTTC.

The sample holds many counts of this clonotype. The J gene is TRBJ2-1, the V gene TRBV25-1; perhaps TRBD1 as D (5 bases). The germline CDR1 and CDR2 sequences are MGHDK and SYGVNS. This CDR3 contains 15 residues. V dropped 1 base and J dropped 8 bases, with 15 bases sitting between them. The CDR3, as DNA: TGTGCCAGCAGTGAATCTCAGGGAAAGGTCGATGAGCAGTTCTTC. Translating it yields CASSESQGKVDEQFF.

This clonotype was detected ten times or more. This chain connects TRBV20-1 to TRBJ2-3, with 13 bases aligning to TRBD2. This CDR3 region has 17 residues. After removal of 1 base from V and 5 bases from J, the junction contained 9 bases not matched to a gene. Germline CDR1 reads DFQATT; CDR2 reads SNEGSKA (reference sequence). CDR3 bases: TGCAGTGCTAGAGTCCCAGGACTAGCGGGAGTGGGAGATACGCAGTATTTT. Encoded protein: CSARVPGLAGVGDTQYF.

This clonotype has more than one count but fewer than ten. The chain is built from TRBV29-1 and TRBJ2-3, with unresolved D. The CDR3 sequence is 11 residues long. V lost 5 bases, J lost 2 bases, and 5 bases lay in between. Germline V gene sequence: CDR1 SQVTM, CDR2 ANQGSEA. The CDR3 DNA sequence: TGCAGCGTTACCCCCACAGATACGCAGTATTTT. Protein sequence: CSVTPTDTQYF.

This clonotype came up many times. The rearrangement joins TRBV12-3 or TRBV12-4 to TRBJ2-2; 8 nucleotides align to TRBD2. This CDR3 has 15 residues. The V and J ends lost 6 bases and 5 bases, in that order; junction bases with no gene match: 8. The DNA of the CDR3 is TGTGCCAGCAGCACCCAAGCGGGAGTGACCGGGGAGCTGTTTTTT. This sequence encodes CASSTQAGVTGELFF.

The chain recombines TRBV2 with TRBJ2-1; 14 bases map to TRBD2. V was pared by 6 bases and J by 5 bases, with 6 bases of the junction left unmatched. CDR1 and CDR2 (germline): SNHLY, FYNNEI. The CDR3 loop spans 16 amino acids. CDR3 bases: TGTGCCAGCAGCCGACTAGCGGGAGGGCCTGACAATGAGCAGTTCTTC. Its translation: CASSRLAGGPDNEQFF. The complete variable domain, with remaining parts taken from reference TRBV2 and TRBJ2-1, reads EPEVTQTPSHQVTQMGQEVILRCVPISNHLYFYWYRQILGQKVEFLVSFYNNEISEKSEIFDDQFSVERPDGSNFTLKIRSTKLEDSAMYFCASSRLAGGPDNEQFFGPGTRLTVL.

This clonotype was observed a few times. This rearrangement joins TRBV14 to TRBJ1-1, with D unresolved. Deletions cut 3 bases from V and 3 bases from J, with 11 bases between. Per germline, CDR1 SGHDN and CDR2 FVKESK. The CDR3 totals 14 residues. The CDR3 nucleotides read TGTGCCAGCAGCCACCTTATAACGCACACTGAAGCTTTCTTT. Its protein is CASSHLITHTEAFF.